This is a list of T cell receptor beta chains from one sample in a study of CD8+CD57+ T cells in acquired aplastic anemia. TCRdb processed the reads anew with MiXCR; each CDR3 protein has one entry. The sample holds about 200,000 distinct CDR3 sequences, almost 35% seen once. Material: sorted CD4+, CD8+, or CD8+CD57+ T cells (not recorded which) from PBMCs. The source of these receptors is a human donor in good health, serving as a control. CDR3s include the opening cysteine and the closing phenylalanine or tryptophan. The D gene is left open where the match is weak. The size entry is marked missing in some rows and otherwise reads once, few, many or a size class.

D gene,clone size,V gene,J gene,CDR3 DNA,CDR3 protein
NA,many,TRBV7-9,TRBJ2-7,TGTGCCAGCAGCTCAGGCAGGGAATCGGCCTACGAGCAGTACTTC,CASSSGRESAYEQYF
TRBD2,few,TRBV9,TRBJ2-2,TGTGCCAGCAGCGTAGCCGGGAGGAGCACCGGGGAGCTGTTTTTT,CASSVAGRSTGELFF
NA,few,TRBV9,TRBJ2-2,TGTGCCAGCAGCCCCCACAGCACCGGGGAGCTGTTTTTT,CASSPHSTGELFF
TRBD1,NA,TRBV25-1,TRBJ1-2,TGTGCCAGCAGTGAATGGGACAGGGCGCGGGGCTACACCTTC,CASSEWDRARGYTF
NA,many,TRBV7-9,TRBJ1-4,TGTGCCAGCAGCCCTGGGACGCTGATTAATGAAAAACTGTTTTTT,CASSPGTLINEKLFF
TRBD2,few,TRBV5-1,TRBJ2-5,TGCGCCAGCAGCTTGGTCTCGGGGGGTGGCGAGACCCAGTACTTC,CASSLVSGGGETQYF
TRBD1,many,TRBV7-2,TRBJ2-3,TGTGCCAGCAGCTTAGGTGGACAGGACGCAGATACGCAGTATTTT,CASSLGGQDADTQYF
TRBD1,many,TRBV19,TRBJ2-7,TGTGCCATCCCCCTTGTAACGACAGGGCCCTACGAGCAGTACTTC,CAIPLVTTGPYEQYF
TRBD2,few,TRBV4-1,TRBJ2-1,TGCGCCAGCAGCCAAGATACTAGCGGGAGTACCTACAATGAGCAGTTCTTC,CASSQDTSGSTYNEQFF
NA,once,TRBV3-1,TRBJ2-1,TGTGCCAGCAGCTCCTACAGTGAGCAGTTCTTC,CASSSYSEQFF
TRBD1,NA,TRBV29-1,TRBJ1-4,TGCAGCGCCGACACAGGGGGCGTAGGTGAAAAACTGTTTTTT,CSADTGGVGEKLFF
NA,NA,TRBV24-1,TRBJ2-5,TGTGCCACCAGCCCCGGGGTGGGGGCCCAAGAGACCCAGTACTTC,CATSPGVGAQETQYF
TRBD1,NA,TRBV2,TRBJ2-3,TGTGCCAGCAGTGGACAGGGTTTGAGCACAGATACGCAGTATTTT,CASSGQGLSTDTQYF
NA,many,TRBV7-8,TRBJ1-1,TGTGCCAGCAGCTTAGGGTCAGGTGGTGCTTTCTTT,CASSLGSGGAFF
TRBD1,once,TRBV29-1,TRBJ2-1,TGCACCTACCGGGACAGCTACAATGAGCAGTTCTTC,CTYRDSYNEQFF
TRBD1,many,TRBV20-1,TRBJ1-1,TGCAGTGCTAGAGTGATGAGGGGGCTGAACACTGAAGCTTTCTTT,CSARVMRGLNTEAFF
NA,NA,TRBV15,TRBJ2-1,TGTGCCACCAGCAGAGAGAGCATGACTGAGCAGTTCTTC,CATSRESMTEQFF
TRBD1,many,TRBV7-9,TRBJ2-5,TGTGCCAGCAGCTTAATTCAGCGGACAGGGCAAGAGACCCAGTACTTC,CASSLIQRTGQETQYF
NA,many,TRBV12-3/TRBV12-4,TRBJ2-3,TGTGCCAGCAGTTCTGGGGGAGATACGCAGTATTTT,CASSSGGDTQYF
TRBD1,NA,TRBV6-1,TRBJ2-2,TGTGCCAGCAGGGGACAGGGTCTGGGCACCGGGGAGCTGTTTTTT,CASRGQGLGTGELFF
TRBD1,NA,TRBV2,TRBJ1-1,TGTGCCAGACGACAGGGAACTGAAGCTTTCTTT,CARRQGTEAFF
TRBD2,many,TRBV7-9,TRBJ2-7,TGTGCCAGCAGTACACTTCTAGCGGGAGTTTTGGGGGAGCAGTACTTC,CASSTLLAGVLGEQYF
TRBD1,NA,TRBV9,TRBJ2-7,TGTGCCAGCAGCGCCGGGACAGGGTTCCACGAGCAGTACTTC,CASSAGTGFHEQYF
NA,NA,TRBV6-1,TRBJ2-5,TGTGCCAGCAGCTTTTACCAGGGAGTTAAGCAAGAGACCCAGTACTTC,CASSFYQGVKQETQYF
TRBD2,few,TRBV5-8,TRBJ2-7,TGTGCCAGCAGCCGGGGGGGACTAGCGTCCTACGAGCAGTACTTC,CASSRGGLASYEQYF
TRBD1,NA,TRBV5-6,TRBJ1-6,TGTGCCAGCAGCTTGGGCGGGGGACAGCGATCCCCCCTCCACTTT,CASSLGGGQRSPLHF
NA,NA,TRBV4-2,TRBJ2-5,TGTGCCAGCAGCCTAAAGACAGGAGAAGAGACCCAGTACTTC,CASSLKTGEETQYF
TRBD2,many,TRBV2,TRBJ2-5,TGTGCCGGGGCGGGACTAGAGGGAGAGACCCAGTACTTC,CAGAGLEGETQYF
NA,many,TRBV10-2,TRBJ1-3,TGCGCCAGCAGTGACGTAGGATCTGGAAACACCATATATTTT,CASSDVGSGNTIYF
NA,NA,TRBV20-1,TRBJ1-2,TGCAGTGTCGGGAGGGGGAGGTATGGCTACACCTTC,CSVGRGRYGYTF
NA,once,TRBV20-1,TRBJ2-7,TGCAGTGCCCGGGACGAGCAGTACTTC,CSARDEQYF
NA,NA,TRBV30,TRBJ1-5,TGTGCCTGGAGTGTACCCGCAGGTAGCAATCAGCCCCAGCATTTT,CAWSVPAGSNQPQHF
TRBD1,few,TRBV27,TRBJ2-1,TGTGCCAGCAGTTTACGGGACAGGATGGGGAATGAGCAGTTCTTC,CASSLRDRMGNEQFF
NA,many,TRBV29-1,TRBJ1-5,TGCAGCGCTCGTCATAGCAATCAGCCCCAGCATTTT,CSARHSNQPQHF
NA,many,TRBV10-3,TRBJ2-1,TGTGCCATCAGTGAACGGAACTCCTACAATGAGCAGTTCTTC,CAISERNSYNEQFF
NA,NA,TRBV2,TRBJ2-7,TGTGCCAGTCAGGTTCGACCTGCCGCCTACGAGCAGTACTTC,CASQVRPAAYEQYF
NA,NA,TRBV6-5,TRBJ2-7,TGTGCCAGCAGTTACTCGTTTTCACTAGCTGATTACGAGCAGTGCTTC,CASSYSFSLADYEQCF
NA,NA,TRBV5-1,TRBJ2-3,TGCGCCAGCCGCCTCGGGGTGGCGGACTCAAGCACAGATACGCAGTATTTT,CASRLGVADSSTDTQYF
TRBD2,NA,TRBV2,TRBJ2-2,TGTGCCAGCAGGCTTCGCGTGTCTAGCGGGCCGAACACCGGGGAGCTGTTTTTT,CASRLRVSSGPNTGELFF